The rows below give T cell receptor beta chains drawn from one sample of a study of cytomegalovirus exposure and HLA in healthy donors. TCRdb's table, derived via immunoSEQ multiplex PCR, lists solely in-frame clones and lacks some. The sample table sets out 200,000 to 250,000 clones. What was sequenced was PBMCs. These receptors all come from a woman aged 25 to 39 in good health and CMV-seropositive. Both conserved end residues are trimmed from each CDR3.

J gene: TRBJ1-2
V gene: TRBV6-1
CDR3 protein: ASSERTGDHGYT

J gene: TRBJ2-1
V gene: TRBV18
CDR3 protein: ASSLLAGSLIHEQF

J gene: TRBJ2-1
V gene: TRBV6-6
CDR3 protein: ASRSQLAGPQF

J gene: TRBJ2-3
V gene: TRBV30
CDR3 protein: AWSTSGSPDTQY

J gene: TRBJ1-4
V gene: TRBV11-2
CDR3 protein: ASSPDGQGRKKLF

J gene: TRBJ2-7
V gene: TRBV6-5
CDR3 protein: ASSYYSEQY

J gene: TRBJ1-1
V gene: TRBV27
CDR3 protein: ASRGNGGPTEAF

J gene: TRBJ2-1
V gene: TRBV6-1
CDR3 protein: ASSEASGQGDEQF

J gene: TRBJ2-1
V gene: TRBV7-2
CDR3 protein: ASSLGLLWEEQF

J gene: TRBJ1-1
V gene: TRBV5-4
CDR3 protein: ASSVRTAEAF

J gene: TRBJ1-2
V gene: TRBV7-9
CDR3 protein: ASSLLQGGYGYT

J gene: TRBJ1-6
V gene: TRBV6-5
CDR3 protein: ASSYTGGTNYSPLH

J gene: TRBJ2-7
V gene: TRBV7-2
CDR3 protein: ASSSRQGSYEQY

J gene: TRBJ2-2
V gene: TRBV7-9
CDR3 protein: ASSRVDRTNTGELF